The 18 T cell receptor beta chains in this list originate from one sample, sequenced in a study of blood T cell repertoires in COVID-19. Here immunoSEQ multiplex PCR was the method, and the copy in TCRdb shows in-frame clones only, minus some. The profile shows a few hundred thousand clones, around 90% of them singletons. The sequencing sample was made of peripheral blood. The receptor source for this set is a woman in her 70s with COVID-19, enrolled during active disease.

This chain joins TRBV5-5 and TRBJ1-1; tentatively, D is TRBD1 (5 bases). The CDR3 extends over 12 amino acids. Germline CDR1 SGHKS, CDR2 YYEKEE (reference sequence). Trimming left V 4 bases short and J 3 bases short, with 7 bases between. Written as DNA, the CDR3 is TGTGCCAGCAGCATACAGGACACTGAAGCTTTCTTT. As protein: CASSIQDTEAFF.

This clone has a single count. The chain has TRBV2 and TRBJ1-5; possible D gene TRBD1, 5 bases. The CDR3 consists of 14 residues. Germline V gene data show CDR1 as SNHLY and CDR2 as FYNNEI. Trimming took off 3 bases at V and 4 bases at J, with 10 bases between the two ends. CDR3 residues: CASSDSTVNQPQHF. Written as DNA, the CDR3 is TGTGCCAGCAGTGACTCGACAGTTAATCAGCCCCAGCATTTT. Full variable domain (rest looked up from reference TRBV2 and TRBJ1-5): EPEVTQTPSHQVTQMGQEVILRCVPISNHLYFYWYRQILGQKVEFLVSFYNNEISEKSEIFDDQFSVERPDGSNFTLKIRSTKLEDSAMYFCASSDSTVNQPQHFGDGTRLSIL.

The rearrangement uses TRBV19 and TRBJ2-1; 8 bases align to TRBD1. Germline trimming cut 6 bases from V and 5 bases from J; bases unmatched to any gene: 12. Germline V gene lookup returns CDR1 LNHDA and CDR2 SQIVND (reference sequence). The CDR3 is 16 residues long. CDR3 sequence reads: CASSRFSRGHDNEQFF. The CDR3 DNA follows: TGTGCCAGTAGCCGGTTTAGCAGGGGGCACGACAATGAGCAGTTCTTC.

The CDR3 sequence is CASSKYRAGYNQPQHF. Written as DNA, the CDR3 is TGTGCCAGCAGCAAATATAGGGCAGGGTACAATCAGCCCCAGCATTTT. This chain joins TRBV21-1 and TRBJ1-5; the D call in the table, TRBD1, was not verified against the DNA. TRBV21-1 is noted as a pseudogene. The CDR3 loop spans 16 amino acids.

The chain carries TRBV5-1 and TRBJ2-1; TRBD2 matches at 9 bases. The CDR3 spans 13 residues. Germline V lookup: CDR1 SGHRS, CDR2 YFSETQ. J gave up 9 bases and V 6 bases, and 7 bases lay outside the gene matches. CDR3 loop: CASKLAGPSEQFF. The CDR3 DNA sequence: TGCGCCAGCAAACTAGCGGGTCCGAGTGAGCAGTTCTTC.

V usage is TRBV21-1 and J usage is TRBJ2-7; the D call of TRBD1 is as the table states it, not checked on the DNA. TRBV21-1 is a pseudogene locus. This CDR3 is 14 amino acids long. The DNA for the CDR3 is TGTGCCAGCAGCAATCGGGACAGGGCATACGAGCAGTACTTC. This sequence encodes CASSNRDRAYEQYF.

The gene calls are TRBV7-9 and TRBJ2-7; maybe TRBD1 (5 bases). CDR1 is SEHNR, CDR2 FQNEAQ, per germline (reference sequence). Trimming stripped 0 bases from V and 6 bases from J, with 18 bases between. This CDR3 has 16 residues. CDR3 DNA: TGTGCCAGCAGCTTAGCGGTGGTTCAGGGATCAGGCGAGCAGTACTTC. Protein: CASSLAVVQGSGEQYF.

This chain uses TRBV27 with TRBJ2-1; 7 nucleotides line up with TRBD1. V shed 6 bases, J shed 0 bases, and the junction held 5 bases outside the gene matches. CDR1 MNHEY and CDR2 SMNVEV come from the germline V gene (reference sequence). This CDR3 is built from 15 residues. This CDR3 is CASRRDSISYNEQFF. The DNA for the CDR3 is TGTGCCAGCAGACGGGACAGTATCTCCTACAATGAGCAGTTCTTC.

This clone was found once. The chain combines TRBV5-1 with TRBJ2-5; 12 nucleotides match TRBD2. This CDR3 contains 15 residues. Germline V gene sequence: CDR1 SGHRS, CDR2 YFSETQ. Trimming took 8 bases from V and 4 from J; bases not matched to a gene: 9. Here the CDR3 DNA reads TGCGCCAGTAGACTATCGGGACTAGCGGGAGAGACCCAGTACTTC. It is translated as CASRLSGLAGETQYF. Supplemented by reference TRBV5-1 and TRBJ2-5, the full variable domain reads KAGVTQTPRYLIKTRGQQVTLSCSPISGHRSVSWYQQTPGQGLQFLFEYFSETQRNKGNFPGRFSGRQFSNSRSEMNVSTLELGDSALYLCASRLSGLAGETQYFGPGTRLLVL.

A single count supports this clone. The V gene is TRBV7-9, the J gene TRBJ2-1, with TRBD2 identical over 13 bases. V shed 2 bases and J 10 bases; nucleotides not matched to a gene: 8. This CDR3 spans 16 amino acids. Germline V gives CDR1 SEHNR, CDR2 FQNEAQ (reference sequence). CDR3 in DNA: TGTGCCAGCAGCTTAAGACTAGCGGGAGGACCGGGGGAGCAGTTCTTC. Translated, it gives CASSLRLAGGPGEQFF.

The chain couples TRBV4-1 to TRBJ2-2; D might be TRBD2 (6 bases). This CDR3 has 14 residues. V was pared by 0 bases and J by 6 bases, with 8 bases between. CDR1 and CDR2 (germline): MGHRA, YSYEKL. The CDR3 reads CASSQDWGAGELFF. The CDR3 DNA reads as TGCGCCAGCAGCCAAGATTGGGGGGCCGGGGAGCTGTTTTTT.

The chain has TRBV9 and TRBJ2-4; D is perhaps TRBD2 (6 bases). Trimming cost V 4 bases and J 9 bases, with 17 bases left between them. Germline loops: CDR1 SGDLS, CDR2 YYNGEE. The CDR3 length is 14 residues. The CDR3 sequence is CASSPTSRSGIQYF. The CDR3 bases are TGTGCCAGCAGCCCGACTAGTCGGTCGGGCATTCAGTACTTC.

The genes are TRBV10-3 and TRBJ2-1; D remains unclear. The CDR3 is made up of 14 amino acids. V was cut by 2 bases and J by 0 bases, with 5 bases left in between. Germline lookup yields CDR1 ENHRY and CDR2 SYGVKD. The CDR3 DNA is TGTGCCATCAGTGAGGCGTCCTCCTACAATGAGCAGTTCTTC. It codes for CAISEASSYNEQFF.

The CDR3 sequence: CASSPETGGSGYTF. Written as DNA, the CDR3 is TGTGCCAGCTCACCCGAGACAGGGGGCTCTGGCTACACCTTC. The chain is built from TRBV18 and TRBJ1-2; 10 bases fit TRBD1. The CDR3 is 14 amino acids. The germline gives CDR1 KGHSH, CDR2 LQKENI. After removal of 3 bases from V and 7 bases from J, the junction contained 5 bases not matched to a gene. Full variable domain (missing parts from reference TRBV18 and TRBJ1-2): NAGVMQNPRHLVRRRGQEARLRCSPMKGHSHVYWYRQLPEEGLKFMVYLQKENIIDESGMPKERFSAEFPKEGPSILRIQQVVRGDSAAYFCASSPETGGSGYTFGSGTRLTVV.

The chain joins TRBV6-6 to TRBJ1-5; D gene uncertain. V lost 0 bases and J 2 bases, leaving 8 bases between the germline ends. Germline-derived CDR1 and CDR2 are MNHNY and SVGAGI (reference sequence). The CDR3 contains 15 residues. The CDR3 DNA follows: TGTGCCAGCAGTTACTCGATTAGTGGCAATCAGCCCCAGCATTTT. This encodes CASSYSISGNQPQHF.

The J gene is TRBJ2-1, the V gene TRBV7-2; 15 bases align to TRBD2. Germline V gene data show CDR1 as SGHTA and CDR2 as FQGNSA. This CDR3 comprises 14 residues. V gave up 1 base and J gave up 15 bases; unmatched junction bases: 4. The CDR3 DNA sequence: TGTGCCAGCAGCTTAGGGACTAGCGGGAGGGCCCGGTTCTTC. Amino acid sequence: CASSLGTSGRARFF.

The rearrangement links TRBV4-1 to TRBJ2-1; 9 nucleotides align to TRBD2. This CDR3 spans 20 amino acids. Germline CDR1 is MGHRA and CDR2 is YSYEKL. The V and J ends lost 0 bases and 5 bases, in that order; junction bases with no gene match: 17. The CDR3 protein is CASSQDGDGVSGSRDNEQFF. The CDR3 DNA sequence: TGCGCCAGCAGCCAAGATGGGGATGGGGTTAGCGGGAGTAGGGACAATGAGCAGTTCTTC.

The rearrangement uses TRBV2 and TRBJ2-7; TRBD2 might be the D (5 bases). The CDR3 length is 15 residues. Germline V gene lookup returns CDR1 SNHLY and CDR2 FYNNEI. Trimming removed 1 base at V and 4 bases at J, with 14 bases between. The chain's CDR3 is CASSEGGSARYEQYF. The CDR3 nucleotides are TGTGCCAGCAGTGAAGGCGGTAGCGCTAGATACGAGCAGTACTTC.